The 28 T cell receptor beta chains given below trace back to one sample, sequenced in a study of OX40 agonist ivuxolimab in advanced cancers. The protocol was immunoSEQ multiplex PCR, while the TCRdb copy is restricted to in-frame clones and leaves out a portion. The profile shows some 61,000 clones, around 90% of them singletons. The sequencing used CD4+ or CD8+ T cells sorted from blood, collected in a trial of the OX40 agonist ivuxolimab. The receptors stem from an adult with an advanced solid tumor such as melanoma, head and neck, liver or kidney cancer.

This chain's CDR3 is CASSLEASKNEQFF. For the CDR3, the DNA is TGTGCCAGCAGCTTAGAGGCCAGTAAGAATGAGCAGTTCTTC. The chain recombines TRBV11-2 with TRBJ2-1; D uncertain. The V end lost 0 bases, the J end lost 7 bases, and 10 bases lay between the germline ends. Germline V gene sequence: CDR1 SGHAT, CDR2 FQNNGV. The CDR3 spans 14 residues.

V and J are TRBV7-2 and TRBJ2-7; a weak D match, TRBD2 (6 bases). The CDR3 has 13 residues. Deletions cut 7 bases from V and 7 bases from J, with 17 bases between. Germline CDR1 reads SGHTA; CDR2 reads FQGNSA. DNA for the CDR3: TGTGCCAGCACGACTAGGACCCCCCAGGAGCAGTACTTC. Protein product: CASTTRTPQEQYF.

V gene TRBV4-2 combines with J gene TRBJ1-2; tentatively, D is TRBD1 (6 bases). Germline V gives CDR1 LGHNA, CDR2 YNFKEQ. This CDR3 comprises 14 residues. Trimming shortened V by 1 base and J by 8 bases, and 14 bases separated the two germline ends. The CDR3 bases are TGTGCCAGCAGCCAAGGGAACAGGGATCAGGGCTACACCTTC. Protein sequence: CASSQGNRDQGYTF.

The V gene is TRBV5-1, the J gene TRBJ1-2; possibly TRBD1 for D (6 bases). From germline, CDR1 is SGHRS and CDR2 YFSETQ. Trimming left V 1 base short and J 2 bases short, with 12 bases between. CDR3 length: 15 amino acids. As DNA, the CDR3 is TGCGCCAGCAGCTTGATACAGGGAGGGAACTATGGCTACACCTTC. Its translation: CASSLIQGGNYGYTF.

The DNA of the CDR3 is TGCGCCAGCAGCCTGGGGACAGGGGAAGAGACCCAGTACTTC. Protein: CASSLGTGEETQYF. This chain uses TRBV5-1 with TRBJ2-5; 10 nucleotides align to TRBD1. This CDR3 has 14 residues. From germline, CDR1 is SGHRS and CDR2 YFSETQ. The ends lost 4 bases at V and 3 bases at J; junction bases unmatched: 3.

The chain employs TRBV6-1 and TRBJ2-7; 14 bases line up with TRBD2. In germline, CDR1 is MNHNS, CDR2 SASEGT. Trimming at V came to 3 bases and at J to 5 bases, leaving 9 bases not matched to a gene. The CDR3 extends over 17 amino acids. The CDR3: CASSETSGRARSDEQYF. The CDR3 nucleotides are TGTGCCAGCAGTGAGACTAGCGGGAGGGCTCGTTCTGACGAGCAGTACTTC.

The gene calls are TRBV11-2 and TRBJ2-1; 7 bases are shared with TRBD2. The CDR3 covers 14 residues. The germline CDR1 and CDR2 sequences are SGHAT and FQNNGV. Trimming at V came to 0 bases and at J to 12 bases, leaving 8 bases not matched to a gene. CDR3 loop: CASSLDPGLDGQFF. CDR3 sequence (DNA): TGTGCCAGCAGCTTAGATCCCGGACTAGATGGGCAGTTCTTC.

The V gene is TRBV7-3, the J gene TRBJ1-6, with D maybe TRBD1 (6 bases). Germline V CDR1 and CDR2: SGHTA, FQGTGA. V was shortened by 5 bases and J by 5 bases, with 13 bases between the two germline ends. This CDR3 has 15 residues. As DNA, the CDR3 is TGTGCCAGCAGCCAGGCAGGGGAGGATAATTCACCCCTCCACTTT. This sequence encodes CASSQAGEDNSPLHF.

The genes are TRBV7-9 and TRBJ1-3, with a possible D match to TRBD1 (6 bases). CDR3 length: 17 residues. Germline CDR1 and CDR2: SEHNR and FQNEAQ (reference sequence). Trimming cost V 6 bases and J 4 bases, with 22 bases left between them. CDR3 residues: CASSPNRDTFAGNTIYF. CDR3 nucleotide sequence: TGTGCCAGCAGTCCAAACCGGGACACCTTCGCAGGAAACACCATATATTTT.

J is TRBJ1-2 and V is TRBV7-1; TRBD1 agrees at 7 bases. TRBV7-1 is designated an ORF whose function remains uncertain. This CDR3 has 14 residues. J gave up 4 bases and V 4 bases, and 6 bases lay outside the gene matches. CDR3 protein: CASSLAGTAYGYTF. The CDR3 DNA follows: TGTGCCAGCAGCTTGGCCGGGACAGCCTATGGCTACACCTTC.

The J gene is TRBJ2-5, the V gene TRBV9; 9 bases match TRBD2. In germline, CDR1 is SGDLS, CDR2 YYNGEE. The CDR3 is made up of 20 amino acids. The J segment lost 5 bases and the V segment lost 4 bases, leaving 24 bases of the junction unmatched. This CDR3 reads CASSPLGDTSSGSPRETQYF. CDR3 coding DNA: TGTGCCAGCAGCCCCCTAGGGGACACTAGTAGCGGGAGCCCCAGGGAGACCCAGTACTTC. The variable domain in full, completed from reference TRBV9 and TRBJ2-5, reads DSGVTQTPKHLITATGQRVTLRCSPRSGDLSVYWYQQSLDQGLQFLIQYYNGEERAKGNILERFSAQQFPDLHSELNLSSLELGDSALYFCASSPLGDTSSGSPRETQYFGPGTRLLVL.

The chain recombines TRBV10-3 with TRBJ2-7; the D is unclear. The V end lost 0 bases, the J end lost 0 bases, and 12 bases lay between the germline ends. The CDR3 runs 16 residues. CDR1 and CDR2 (germline): ENHRY, SYGVKD. CDR3 nucleotides: TGTGCCATCAGTGAGTCGGGCACGAGGACCTCCTACGAGCAGTACTTC. Residues: CAISESGTRTSYEQYF.

This chain links TRBV11-3 with TRBJ1-1; no clear D. The CDR3 totals 13 residues. V lost 2 bases and J lost 4, with 8 bases in between. Looked up from germline, CDR1 is SGHNT and CDR2 is YENEEA. CDR3 DNA sequence: TGTGCCAGCAGCTTACGACTGGGCACTGAAGCTTTCTTT. It translates to CASSLRLGTEAFF.

The J gene is TRBJ2-1, the V gene TRBV18, with 9 bases lining up with TRBD1. V was clipped by 3 bases and J by 4 bases; unmatched bases: 7. The CDR3 length is 16 residues. Germline V gene data show CDR1 as KGHSH and CDR2 as LQKENI. CDR3 amino acids: CASSPIQGAGYNEQFF. The CDR3 DNA is TGTGCCAGCTCACCGATACAGGGGGCGGGGTACAATGAGCAGTTCTTC.

The chain recombines TRBV18 with TRBJ2-2; maybe TRBD2 (6 bases). Germline assignment: CDR1 KGHSH and CDR2 LQKENI. V was cut by 2 bases and J by 0 bases, with 7 bases left in between. The CDR3 is made up of 15 amino acids. The CDR3 region is CASSPRLANTGELFF. The DNA for the CDR3 is TGTGCCAGCTCACCAAGACTAGCGAACACCGGGGAGCTGTTTTTT.

The rearrangement uses TRBV29-1 and TRBJ2-3; perhaps TRBD2 as D (6 bases). Germline-derived CDR1 and CDR2 are SQVTM and ANQGSEA. Between the trimmed V and J ends, which lost 4 bases and 7 bases, there was a span of 24 bases. There are 16 residues in the CDR3. The CDR3 protein is CSVGGGSSRIKYTQYF. In nucleotides, the CDR3 is TGCAGCGTTGGTGGGGGGAGTAGTAGGATAAAATATACGCAGTATTTT.

This clone appeared once. This chain joins TRBV27 and TRBJ1-1; D remains ambiguous. The CDR3 sequence is 17 residues long. V was clipped by 7 bases and J by 5 bases, with 26 bases between them. CDR1 and CDR2 from the germline V gene are MNHEY and SMNVEV (reference sequence). Here the CDR3 reads CASNQISIWVARTEAFF. The CDR3 DNA reads as TGTGCCAGCAATCAAATCTCGATTTGGGTCGCAAGGACTGAAGCTTTCTTT.

This rearrangement joins TRBV5-1 to TRBJ2-5; D unresolved. Germline CDR1 is SGHRS and CDR2 is YFSETQ. V lost 0 bases and J 1 base, leaving 13 bases between the germline ends. CDR3 length: 16 residues. The CDR3 region has the DNA TGCGCCAGCAGCTTGGCCCCCCGCCCGCTCCAAGAGACCCAGTACTTC. This translates into CASSLAPRPLQETQYF.

This clone was seen a single time. The chain employs TRBV19 and TRBJ2-1; D gene ambiguous. The V end was cut by 4 bases, the J end by 5 bases, with 12 bases between. The germline CDR1 and CDR2 sequences are LNHDA and SQIVND (reference sequence). The CDR3 length is 14 residues. CDR3 DNA sequence: TGTGCCAGTAGTACCCGGACCAGAAACAATGAGCAGTTCTTC. It yields the protein CASSTRTRNNEQFF.

The chain is built from TRBV9 and TRBJ2-7; 14 bases match TRBD2. V lost 0 bases and J lost 2; bases outside the gene matches: 10. The CDR3 runs to 19 residues. Germline CDR1 reads SGDLS; CDR2 reads YYNGEE. CDR3 region: CASSVGVTSGRASPYEQYF. CDR3 DNA sequence: TGTGCCAGCAGCGTAGGAGTGACTAGCGGGAGGGCCTCCCCCTACGAGCAGTACTTC.

The count of this clone is one. The gene calls are TRBV18 and TRBJ2-7; 10 positions match TRBD2. J was trimmed by 3 bases and V by 3 bases; bases with no gene match: 2. Germline V gene data show CDR1 as KGHSH and CDR2 as LQKENI. CDR3 length equals 14 residues. This CDR3 is CASSPGTSDYEQYF. CDR3 bases: TGTGCCAGCTCACCCGGGACTAGCGACTACGAGCAGTACTTC.

The chain carries TRBV11-2 and TRBJ2-2; 10 nucleotides agree with TRBD1. The CDR3 sequence is 16 residues long. Looked up from germline, CDR1 is SGHAT and CDR2 is FQNNGV. V was pared by 5 bases and J by 7 bases, with 10 bases of the junction left unmatched. The CDR3 DNA follows: TGTGCCAGCAGCCTGACAGGGGGCGTTGGTGTCGGGGAGCTGTTTTTT. This sequence encodes CASSLTGGVGVGELFF. The entire variable domain, with the rest obtained from reference TRBV11-2 and TRBJ2-2, is as follows: EAGVAQSPRYKIIEKRQSVAFWCNPISGHATLYWYQQILGQGPKLLIQFQNNGVVDDSQLPKDRFSAERLKGVDSTLKIQPAKLEDSAVYLCASSLTGGVGVGELFFGEGSRLTVL.

V usage is TRBV2 and J usage is TRBJ1-5; 7 nucleotides agree with TRBD1. V trimming: 7 bases; J trimming: 6 bases; junction bases outside the gene matches: 9. CDR3 size: 14 residues. CDR1 SNHLY and CDR2 FYNNEI come from the germline V gene. CDR3 bases: TGTGCCAGCACACAGACAGGGTCTTCTCAGCCCCAGCATTTT. This gives the protein CASTQTGSSQPQHF. Variable domain in full (rest from reference TRBV2 and TRBJ1-5): EPEVTQTPSHQVTQMGQEVILRCVPISNHLYFYWYRQILGQKVEFLVSFYNNEISEKSEIFDDQFSVERPDGSNFTLKIRSTKLEDSAMYFCASTQTGSSQPQHFGDGTRLSIL.

This chain uses TRBV6-5 with TRBJ1-1; 12 bases fit TRBD1. V shed 0 bases and J 11 bases; nucleotides not matched to a gene: 10. The CDR3 consists of 16 residues. Germline V gene sequence: CDR1 MNHEY, CDR2 SVGAGI. This CDR3 is CASSYSTGGTGGRAFF. DNA for the CDR3: TGTGCCAGCAGTTACTCGACCGGGGGGACAGGGGGCCGGGCTTTCTTT.

In regard to this clone: Other DNA sequences in this specimen translate into the identical CDR3. The chain couples TRBV18 to TRBJ2-5; possibly TRBD1 for D (6 bases). This CDR3 comprises 15 residues. V was cut by 0 bases and J by 5 bases, with 13 bases left in between. The V gene's germline CDR1 is KGHSH and CDR2 LQKENI. Here the CDR3 reads CASSPPNRVGETQYF. DNA for the CDR3: TGTGCCAGCTCACCACCTAACAGGGTGGGGGAGACCCAGTACTTC.

V and J are TRBV18 and TRBJ1-5; D is undetermined. This CDR3 region has 18 residues. Trimming cost V 2 bases and J 0 bases, with 17 bases left between them. Germline-derived CDR1 and CDR2 are KGHSH and LQKENI. Here the CDR3 reads CASSPSGRLVNSNQPQHF. In DNA, the CDR3 is TGTGCCAGCTCACCAAGTGGTCGGCTGGTTAATAGCAATCAGCCCCAGCATTTT.

The J gene is TRBJ2-7, the V gene TRBV5-1, with a tentative D call TRBD2 (6 bases). The CDR3 length is 13 residues. The V gene lost 0 bases and the J gene lost 6 bases, with 10 bases spanning the gap. Germline CDR1 reads SGHRS; CDR2 reads YFSETQ. The CDR3: CASSLEGSGEQYF. The DNA of the CDR3 is TGCGCCAGCAGCTTGGAGGGTAGCGGCGAGCAGTACTTC.

This clone came up once. The V gene is TRBV15, the J gene TRBJ2-1; D is unresolved. V was cut by 5 bases and J by 9 bases, with 11 bases left in between. The length of the CDR3 is 12 residues. The germline V gene encodes CDR1 LNHNV and CDR2 YYDKDF (reference sequence). CDR3 loop: CATSGYRSEQFF. As DNA, the CDR3 is TGTGCCACCAGCGGATATCGGAGTGAGCAGTTCTTC. The full variable domain, completed using reference TRBV15 and TRBJ2-1, is DAMVIQNPRYQVTQFGKPVTLSCSQTLNHNVMYWYQQKSSQAPKLLFHYYDKDFNNEADTPDNFQSRRPNTSFCFLDIRSPGLGDTAMYLCATSGYRSEQFFGPGTRLTVL.